Below are 32 T cell receptor beta chains sequenced from a single sample in a study of T cells in Graves' hyperthyroidism and ophthalmopathy. TCR beta CDR3 regions were amplified from RNA. A first-round RT-PCR of the TCR CDR3 used the HTBI primer set. TCRdb reprocessed the multiplex PCR reads via MiXCR and lists one record per CDR3 protein. The table lists around 520,000 distinct CDR3 sequences, about 15% of them singletons. The sample taken for sequencing was blood. All receptors derive from a young woman with Graves' hyperthyroidism.

This clonotype occurred many times. The V and J genes are TRBV28 and TRBJ2-1; 7 nucleotides match TRBD2. V lost 7 bases, J lost 6 bases, and 6 bases stayed unmatched. The CDR3 runs to 13 residues. Looked up from germline, CDR1 is MDHEN and CDR2 is SYDVKM. CDR3 coding DNA: TGTGCCAGCACGGCGGGAGCCCCCAATGAGCAGTTCTTC. Its translation: CASTAGAPNEQFF.

J is TRBJ1-1 and V is TRBV19; D not resolved. Trimming removed 0 bases from V and 3 bases from J, with 11 bases in between. The length of the CDR3 is 15 residues. The germline V gene encodes CDR1 LNHDA and CDR2 SQIVND (reference sequence). The CDR3 DNA follows: TGTGCCAGTAGTATAGATTGGAGGGAGGACACTGAAGCTTTCTTT. Translated, it gives CASSIDWREDTEAFF. Combining the CDR3 with reference TRBV19 and TRBJ1-1 gives the whole variable domain DGGITQSPKYLFRKEGQNVTLSCEQNLNHDAMYWYRQDPGQGLRLIYYSQIVNDFQKGDIAEGYSVSREKKESFPLTVTSAQKNPTAFYLCASSIDWREDTEAFFGQGTRLTVV.

V gene TRBV5-5 combines with J gene TRBJ1-6, with a tentative D call TRBD1 (5 bases). The CDR3 contains 16 residues. Germline loops: CDR1 SGHKS, CDR2 YYEKEE (reference sequence). Trimming pared 7 bases from V and 7 bases from J, leaving 21 bases between. CDR3 residues: CASSPHDLGGNSPLHF. The DNA of the CDR3 is TGTGCCAGCTCCCCTCACGACCTCGGGGGGAATTCACCCCTCCACTTT. The whole variable domain, filled in from reference TRBV5-5 and TRBJ1-6, reads DAGVTQSPTHLIKTRGQQVTLRCSPISGHKSVSWYQQVLGQGPQFIFQYYEKEERGRGNFPDRFSARQFPNYSSELNVNALLLGDSALYLCASSPHDLGGNSPLHFGNGTRLTVT.

This clonotype has a count of ten or more. V usage is TRBV11-2 and J usage is TRBJ2-2; TRBD2 is a possible D gene (5 bases). The germline V and J ends were trimmed by 5 bases and 3 bases, with 16 bases remaining between them. The CDR3 has 16 residues. Germline assignment: CDR1 SGHAT and CDR2 FQNNGV. The CDR3 DNA follows: TGTGCCAGCAGCCGGGGTGGCGGCATGGACACCGGGGAGCTGTTTTTT. Translation: CASSRGGGMDTGELFF.

The chain uses TRBV24-1 and TRBJ1-1, with D maybe TRBD1 (5 bases). The V end lost 10 bases, the J end lost 5 bases, and 16 bases lay between the germline ends. Germline-derived CDR1 and CDR2 are KGHDR and SFDVKD. CDR3 length: 13 residues. CDR3 loop: CATGDPGGTEAFF. The DNA for the CDR3 is TGTGCCACTGGGGACCCTGGAGGGACTGAAGCTTTCTTT.

This clonotype was picked up a small number of times. V usage is TRBV6-1 and J usage is TRBJ1-3; D not certain. V lost 7 bases and J lost 0, with 13 bases in between. The CDR3 is 15 amino acids. Germline V lookup: CDR1 MNHNS, CDR2 SASEGT. Here the CDR3 reads CASNPHEDSGNTIYF. As DNA, the CDR3 is TGTGCCAGCAACCCCCACGAAGACTCTGGAAACACCATATATTTT.

The V gene is TRBV29-1, the J gene TRBJ1-1; D may be TRBD1 (6 bases). The V end lost 2 bases, the J end lost 1 base, and 11 bases lay between the germline ends. Germline CDR1 SQVTM, CDR2 ANQGSEA. The length of the CDR3 is 14 residues. CDR3 DNA: TGCAGCGTTGAATTAGGGGGACAGAACACTGAAGCTTTCTTT. It encodes CSVELGGQNTEAFF.

This clonotype was observed many times. The chain's CDR3 is CASSLIETGSGYTF. DNA for the CDR3: TGTGCCAGCAGTTTAATCGAGACAGGGAGTGGCTACACCTTC. This sequence joins TRBV28 and TRBJ1-2, with TRBD1 identical over 7 bases. The V gene's germline CDR1 is MDHEN and CDR2 SYDVKM. The CDR3 totals 14 residues. Losses at the gene ends were 2 bases for V and 7 bases for J; bases not matched to a gene: 7.

This clonotype showed up many times. The rearrangement joins TRBV20-1 to TRBJ2-3; D is perhaps TRBD2 (6 bases). Germline loops: CDR1 DFQATT, CDR2 SNEGSKA (reference sequence). The CDR3 length is 15 residues. Trimming stripped 3 bases from V and 0 bases from J, with 13 bases between. CDR3 sequence reads: CSASSLSGSTDTQYF. In DNA form, the CDR3 reads TGCAGTGCTAGCTCGTTAAGCGGGAGCACAGATACGCAGTATTTT.

This clonotype was seen repeatedly, ten times or more. CDR3 DNA sequence: TGTGCCAGCAGCTTCGGCGGGGTGGATAAGGACACTGAAGCTTTCTTT. Its protein product is CASSFGGVDKDTEAFF. The chain uses TRBV11-3 and TRBJ1-1, with D hard to call. V was cut by 3 bases and J by 3 bases, with 17 bases left in between. From germline, CDR1 is SGHNT and CDR2 YENEEA. The CDR3 covers 16 residues.

This clonotype showed up just a few times. J is TRBJ1-1 and V is TRBV5-1; TRBD1 aligns across 9 bases. The CDR3 sequence is 14 residues long. From germline, CDR1 is SGHRS and CDR2 YFSETQ. The junction had 8 bases not matched to a gene; V was cut back by 6 bases and J by 5 bases. CDR3 sequence (DNA): TGCGCCAGCATCCCAGGACAGGGGCAAACTGAAGCTTTCTTT. This translates into CASIPGQGQTEAFF.

This clonotype was recorded at least ten times. The chain carries TRBV12-3 or TRBV12-4 and TRBJ2-1, with 12 bases that match TRBD2. The CDR3 is 22 residues long. V lost 5 bases, J lost 0 bases, and 20 bases stayed unmatched. In DNA, the CDR3 is TGTGCCAGCAGTCCCTGGACTAGCGGGACCGGGGAGCGGCGTAGCTCCTACAATGAGCAGTTCTTC. Its protein product is CASSPWTSGTGERRSSYNEQFF.

In this sample, this clonotype turned up many times. The rearrangement uses TRBV7-7 and TRBJ2-1, with D uncertain. The germline CDR1 and CDR2 sequences are SSHAT and FNYEAQ (reference sequence). The length of the CDR3 is 14 residues. Trimming pared 2 bases from V and 0 bases from J, leaving 5 bases between. Here the CDR3 DNA reads TGTGCCAGCAGCTTATACGGCTCCTACAATGAGCAGTTCTTC. Protein product: CASSLYGSYNEQFF. Full variable domain (remainder filled in from reference TRBV7-7 and TRBJ2-1): GAGVSQSPRYKVTKRGQDVTLRCDPISSHATLYWYQQALGQGPEFLTYFNYEAQPDKSGLPSDRFSAERPEGSISTLTIQRTEQRDSAMYRCASSLYGSYNEQFFGPGTRLTVL.

A word on this clonotype: Just one base apart from a much larger clone, this may be a read error. V is TRBV20-1 and J is TRBJ2-3; tentatively, D is TRBD2 (5 bases). There are 15 residues in the CDR3. Germline V gene lookup returns CDR1 DFQATT and CDR2 SNEGSKA (reference sequence). CDR3: CSARPSGSRTDTRYF. DNA for the CDR3: TGCAGTGCCCGCCCTAGTGGGAGCCGCACAGATACGCGGTATTTT.

The gene calls are TRBV18 and TRBJ2-5; TRBD1 agrees at 10 bases. Germline V gene data show CDR1 as KGHSH and CDR2 as LQKENI. The CDR3 loop spans 18 amino acids. The trim removed 2 bases at V and 5 bases at J, leaving 14 bases unmatched. The CDR3 DNA reads as TGTGCCAGCTCACCAAGGACAGGGGGGTTAGCAGGACGGGAGACCCAGTACTTC. Protein product: CASSPRTGGLAGRETQYF.

This clonotype was seen a few times. The chain employs TRBV6-1 and TRBJ1-1; D ambiguous. CDR1 is MNHNS, CDR2 SASEGT, per germline. The CDR3 loop spans 13 amino acids. Deletions cut 7 bases from V and 3 bases from J, with 12 bases between. The chain's CDR3 is CASTLEQHTEAFF. CDR3 coding DNA: TGTGCCAGCACCCTAGAACAGCACACTGAAGCTTTCTTT.

This clonotype appeared many times. The rearrangement links TRBV9 to TRBJ2-3; no firm D call. The CDR3 length is 15 residues. Germline V gives CDR1 SGDLS, CDR2 YYNGEE. V lost 4 bases to trimming and J lost 2 bases, with 14 bases between them. CDR3: CASSTRSTVTDTQYF. The CDR3, as DNA: TGTGCCAGCAGCACCCGGAGCACGGTCACAGATACGCAGTATTTT.

This clonotype occurred a few times. Its ends do not fully match the called genes, so a read error is possible. The gene calls are TRBV30 and TRBJ1-1; unclear D gene. The CDR3 covers 13 residues. Per the germline V gene, CDR1 is GTSNPN and CDR2 is SVGIG (reference sequence). In nucleotides, the CDR3 is TGTGCCCGGAGCCGGACTTGGGGCACTGAAGCTTTCTTT. Protein product: CARSRTWGTEAFF.

Many counts were recorded for this clonotype. J is TRBJ1-2 and V is TRBV2; no firm D call. This CDR3 comprises 13 residues. Germline loops: CDR1 SNHLY, CDR2 FYNNEI. Trimming pared 7 bases from V and 4 bases from J, leaving 13 bases between. The DNA of the CDR3 is TGTGCCAGCACCTTTTTGAACCTCTATGGCTACACCTTC. Protein product: CASTFLNLYGYTF.

The V call is TRBV10-3, the J call TRBJ2-4; perhaps D is TRBD1 or TRBD2 (5 bases each). Germline loops: CDR1 ENHRY, CDR2 SYGVKD. There are 14 residues in the CDR3. Trimming removed 10 bases at V and 1 base at J, with 14 bases between. The CDR3 bases are TGTGCCACTCAGCATTGGGGGGCCAAAAACATTCAGTACTTC. As protein: CATQHWGAKNIQYF.

At least ten counts were recorded for this clonotype. The genes are TRBV29-1 and TRBJ2-6; 9 bases line up with TRBD1. The CDR3 has 18 residues. Germline V gene sequence: CDR1 SQVTM, CDR2 ANQGSEA. V trimming: 6 bases; J trimming: 0 bases; junction bases outside the gene matches: 12. CDR3 loop: CSVRGTGHISSGANVLTF. CDR3 nucleotides: TGCAGCGTCAGGGGGACAGGGCATATAAGCTCTGGGGCCAACGTCCTGACTTTC.

The table lists this clonotype with many counts. A read error may produce the germline difference seen at one junction end. V usage is TRBV12-3 or TRBV12-4 and J usage is TRBJ1-2; no clear D gene. The CDR3 totals 16 residues. CDR3 residues: CASTLQKNQANYGYTF. The CDR3 nucleotides read TGTGCCAGCACTTTACAAAAAAACCAAGCTAACTATGGCTACACCTTC.

CDR3 nucleotide sequence: TGTGCCAGCAGCGCACAGGGGGCGGGAGAGACCCAGTACTTC. The encoded protein is CASSAQGAGETQYF. The V and J genes are TRBV7-2 and TRBJ2-5; 9 nucleotides match TRBD1. The V segment lost 5 bases and the J segment 4 bases; nucleotides outside the gene matches: 5. The CDR3 covers 14 residues. CDR1 and CDR2 (germline): SGHTA, FQGNSA.

The V gene is TRBV5-1, the J gene TRBJ2-1; a weak D match, TRBD1 (6 bases). Germline CDR1 SGHRS, CDR2 YFSETQ. The CDR3 length is 14 residues. V lost 2 bases and J 6 bases, leaving 12 bases between the germline ends. The CDR3 region has the DNA TGCGCCAGCAGCTTTAGAGCCAGGGGCAATGAGCAGTTCTTC. Amino acid sequence: CASSFRARGNEQFF.

The chain links TRBV20-1 to TRBJ1-5; a possible D gene is TRBD1 (6 bases). Germline CDR1 is DFQATT and CDR2 is SNEGSKA (reference sequence). Trimming removed 2 bases from V and 1 base from J, with 12 bases in between. CDR3 length: 15 amino acids. This chain's CDR3 is CSARRGGISNQPQHF. In DNA, the CDR3 is TGCAGTGCTAGACGAGGGGGGATAAGCAATCAGCCCCAGCATTTT.

The rearrangement links TRBV20-1 to TRBJ2-5; the match to TRBD2 covers 7 bases. This CDR3 spans 15 amino acids. The V gene's germline CDR1 is DFQATT and CDR2 SNEGSKA (reference sequence). After removal of 6 bases from V and 4 bases from J, the junction contained 14 bases not matched to a gene. This CDR3 is CSASSVRGSGETQYF. The CDR3, as DNA: TGCAGTGCATCCTCAGTACGCGGGAGTGGAGAGACCCAGTACTTC.

In this sample, this clonotype turned up many times. CDR3 amino acids: CASSYSRGFNQPQHF. CDR3 coding DNA: TGTGCCAGCAGTTACTCCCGGGGATTCAATCAGCCCCAGCATTTT. The chain recombines TRBV6-6 with TRBJ1-5, with D hard to call. V gave up 0 bases and J gave up 3 bases, with 9 bases separating them. The CDR3 length is 15 residues. Germline-derived CDR1 and CDR2 are MNHNY and SVGAGI (reference sequence).

This clonotype was observed at least ten times. The chain has TRBV7-2 and TRBJ1-4; no reliable D call. V was trimmed by 2 bases and J by 7 bases, leaving 11 bases between them. CDR1 is SGHTA and CDR2 is FQGNSA in the germline V gene. CDR3 length: 14 residues. The CDR3 sequence is CASSLRGIAEKLFF. The DNA of the CDR3 is TGTGCCAGCAGCTTAAGAGGGATAGCTGAAAAACTGTTTTTT.

There are many counts of this clonotype. The J gene is TRBJ1-2, the V gene TRBV3-1; 8 bases match TRBD1. There are 15 residues in the CDR3. Trimming took 0 bases from V and 6 from J; bases not matched to a gene: 6. Per germline, CDR1 LGHDT and CDR2 YNNKEL (reference sequence). CDR3 residues: CASSQDRRTGNGYTF. The CDR3 DNA reads TGTGCCAGCAGCCAAGATCGGCGGACAGGGAATGGCTACACCTTC.

This clonotype has a handful of counts. The chain is built from TRBV9 and TRBJ2-1; D gene unclear. With 3 bases removed from V and 10 bases from J, the gap between germline ends came to 11 bases. The CDR3 covers 12 residues. Germline loops: CDR1 SGDLS, CDR2 YYNGEE. The CDR3 loop reads CASSGDTEEQFF. In DNA, the CDR3 is TGTGCCAGCAGCGGAGACACCGAGGAGCAGTTCTTC. The full variable domain, completed using reference TRBV9 and TRBJ2-1, is DSGVTQTPKHLITATGQRVTLRCSPRSGDLSVYWYQQSLDQGLQFLIQYYNGEERAKGNILERFSAQQFPDLHSELNLSSLELGDSALYFCASSGDTEEQFFGPGTRLTVL.

CDR3 region: CASSPARRDFNIQYF. The CDR3 bases are TGTGCCAGCAGTCCGGCGCGCAGGGATTTTAACATTCAGTACTTC. The chain is built from TRBV6-2 or TRBV6-3 and TRBJ2-4; D may be TRBD1 (5 bases). The CDR3 contains 15 residues. In germline, CDR1 is MNHEY, CDR2 SVGEGT. V lost 5 bases to trimming and J lost 7 bases, with 18 bases between them.

In DNA form, the CDR3 reads TGTGCCTGGAGGGCGGGCTCCTACAATGAGCAGTTCTTC. It specifies CAWRAGSYNEQFF. This chain joins TRBV30 and TRBJ2-1; D might be TRBD2 (5 bases). The CDR3 is 13 amino acids. The germline V gene has CDR1 GTSNPN and CDR2 SVGIG (reference sequence). The V end was cut by 3 bases, the J end by 0 bases, with 6 bases between.